There are a few counts of the clone carrying this T cell receptor (beta chain). Its target is not known. CDR1 is MDHEN, CDR2 SYDVKM, per germline. The length of the CDR3 is 17 residues. V lost 2 bases and J 1 base, leaving 17 bases between the germline ends. The data stem from a study of CD8+ T cells in alopecia areata. Study-wide findings and caveats: Relative to normal scalp, lesional scalp, especially alopecia totalis/universalis, showed higher clonality.

The authors extracted RNA and reverse transcribed it into cDNA as the sequencing template. Some clones are missing from TCRdb's copy, which holds only in-frame ones; the method was immunoSEQ multiplex PCR. The table records around 120,000 clones, 47% of them present only once. This TCR was recovered from a human donor with alopecia areata. The sample taken for sequencing was NKG2D-low CD8+ T cells sorted from blood. The chain couples TRBV28 to TRBJ1-2; D gene uncertain. CDR3 coding DNA: TGTGCCAGCAGTTTACCTATGTGGGCAACCCGTAACTATGGCTACACCTTC. Translating it yields CASSLPMWATRNYGYTF.